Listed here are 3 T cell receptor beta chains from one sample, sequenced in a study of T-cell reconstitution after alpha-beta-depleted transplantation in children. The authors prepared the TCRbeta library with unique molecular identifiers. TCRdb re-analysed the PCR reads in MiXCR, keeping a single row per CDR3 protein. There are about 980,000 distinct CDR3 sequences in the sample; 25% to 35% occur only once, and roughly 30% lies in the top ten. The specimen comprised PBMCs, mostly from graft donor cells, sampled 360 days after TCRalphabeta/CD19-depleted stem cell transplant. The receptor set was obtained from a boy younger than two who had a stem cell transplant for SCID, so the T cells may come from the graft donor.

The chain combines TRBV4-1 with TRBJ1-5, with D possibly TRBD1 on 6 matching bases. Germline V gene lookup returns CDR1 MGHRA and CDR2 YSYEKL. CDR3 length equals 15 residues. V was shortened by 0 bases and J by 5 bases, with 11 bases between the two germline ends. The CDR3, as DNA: TGCGCCAGCAGCCAAGAAGACAGGACCTATCAGCCCCAGCATTTT. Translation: CASSQEDRTYQPQHF.

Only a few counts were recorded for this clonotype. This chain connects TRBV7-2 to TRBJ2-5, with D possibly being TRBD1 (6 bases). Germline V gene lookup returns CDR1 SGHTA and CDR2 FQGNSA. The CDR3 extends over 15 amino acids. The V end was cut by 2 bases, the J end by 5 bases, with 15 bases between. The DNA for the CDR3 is TGTGCCAGCAGCTTACGGAGGACAGTAGGGGAGACCCAGTACTTC. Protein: CASSLRRTVGETQYF.

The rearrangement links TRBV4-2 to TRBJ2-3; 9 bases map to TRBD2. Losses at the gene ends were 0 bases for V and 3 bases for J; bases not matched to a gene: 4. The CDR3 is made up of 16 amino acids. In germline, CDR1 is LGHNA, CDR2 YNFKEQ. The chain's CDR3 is CASSQEGLAGTDTQYF. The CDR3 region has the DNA TGTGCCAGCAGCCAAGAAGGGCTAGCGGGGACAGATACGCAGTATTTT.